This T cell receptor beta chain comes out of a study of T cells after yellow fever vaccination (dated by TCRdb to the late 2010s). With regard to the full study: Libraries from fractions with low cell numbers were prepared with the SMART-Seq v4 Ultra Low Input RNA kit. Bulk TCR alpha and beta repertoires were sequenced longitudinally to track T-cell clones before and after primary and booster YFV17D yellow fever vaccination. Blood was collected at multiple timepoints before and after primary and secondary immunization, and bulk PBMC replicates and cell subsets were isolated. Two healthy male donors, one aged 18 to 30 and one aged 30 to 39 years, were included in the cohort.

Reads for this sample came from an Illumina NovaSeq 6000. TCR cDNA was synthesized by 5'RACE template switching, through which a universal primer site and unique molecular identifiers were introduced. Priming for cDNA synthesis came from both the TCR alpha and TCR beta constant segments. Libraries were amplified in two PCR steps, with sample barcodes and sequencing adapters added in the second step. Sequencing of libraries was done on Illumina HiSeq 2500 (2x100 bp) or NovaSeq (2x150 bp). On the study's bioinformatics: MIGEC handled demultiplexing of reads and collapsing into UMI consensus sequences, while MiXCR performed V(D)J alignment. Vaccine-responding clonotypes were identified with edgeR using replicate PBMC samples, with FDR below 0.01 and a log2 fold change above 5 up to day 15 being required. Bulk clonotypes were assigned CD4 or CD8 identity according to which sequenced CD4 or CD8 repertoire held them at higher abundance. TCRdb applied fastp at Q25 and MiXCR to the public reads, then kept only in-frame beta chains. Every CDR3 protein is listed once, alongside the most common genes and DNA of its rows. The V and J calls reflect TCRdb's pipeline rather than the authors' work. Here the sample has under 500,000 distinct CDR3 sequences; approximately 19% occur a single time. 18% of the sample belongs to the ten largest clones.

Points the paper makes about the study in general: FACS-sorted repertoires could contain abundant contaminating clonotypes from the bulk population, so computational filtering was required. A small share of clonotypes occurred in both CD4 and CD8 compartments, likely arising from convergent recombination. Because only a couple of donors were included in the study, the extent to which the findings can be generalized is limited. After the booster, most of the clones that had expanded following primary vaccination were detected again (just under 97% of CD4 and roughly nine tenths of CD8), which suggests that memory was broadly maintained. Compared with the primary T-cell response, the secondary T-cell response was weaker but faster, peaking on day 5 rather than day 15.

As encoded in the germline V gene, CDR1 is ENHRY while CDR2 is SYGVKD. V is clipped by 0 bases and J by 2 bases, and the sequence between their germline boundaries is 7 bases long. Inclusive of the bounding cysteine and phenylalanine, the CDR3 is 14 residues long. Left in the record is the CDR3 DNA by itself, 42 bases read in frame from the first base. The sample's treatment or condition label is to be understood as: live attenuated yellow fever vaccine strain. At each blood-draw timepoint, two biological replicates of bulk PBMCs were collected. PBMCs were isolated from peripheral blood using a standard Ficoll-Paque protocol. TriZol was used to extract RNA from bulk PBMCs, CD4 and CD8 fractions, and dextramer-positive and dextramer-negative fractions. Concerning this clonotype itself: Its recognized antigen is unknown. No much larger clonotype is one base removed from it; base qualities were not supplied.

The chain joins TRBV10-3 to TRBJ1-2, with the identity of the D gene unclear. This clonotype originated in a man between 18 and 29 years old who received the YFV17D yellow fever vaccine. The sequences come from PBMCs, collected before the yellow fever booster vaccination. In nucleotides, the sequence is TGTGCCATCAGTGAGTCGCCAGAGAACTATGGCTACACCTTC. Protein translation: CAISESPENYGYTF.